Sequencing of this TCR beta chain was carried out in a study of blood T cell repertoires in COVID-19. This CDR3 comprises 14 residues. V lost 6 bases and J lost 5; bases outside the gene matches: 9. Germline-derived CDR1 and CDR2 are SGHDT and YYEEEE. Profiled with immunoSEQ multiplex PCR; TCRdb holds only in-frame clones, not every one. Found here are 220,000 or so clones, roughly nine tenths of them singletons; the top ten hold 9.5% to 13%. The origin of this receptor is a woman in her 50s with COVID-19, enrolled during active disease. Sequenced: peripheral blood. The chain combines TRBV5-6 with TRBJ1-2; TRBD1 aligns across 8 bases. The CDR3 nucleotides read TGTGCCAGCAAACCGGGACAGGCGTCATATGGCTACACCTTC. This sequence encodes CASKPGQASYGYTF.